One sample yielded the 27 T cell receptor beta chains listed below, sequenced in a study of cytomegalovirus exposure and HLA in healthy donors (dated by TCRdb to the late 2010s). The library was produced with the immunoSEQ multiplex PCR assay. A mixture of 60 forward primers for TCR Vbeta segments and 13 reverse primers for TCR Jbeta segments was used in the multiplex PCR. Drawn from immuneACCESS, this table holds only the in-frame rearrangements with V and J called that TCRdb kept. Clones are partly lost; checked studies trace under half to an unresolved V gene and leave the rest unexplained. The sample records over 200,000 clones, approximately 68% of which are singletons. Of the sample, 1.5% to 2% falls within the top ten clones. Input material: PBMCs. The origin of the receptors is a woman aged 30 to 39 in good health and CMV-seronegative.

This clone was seen a handful of times. Its ends do not fully match the called genes, so a read error is possible. Other DNA sequences in the same sample also yield this CDR3. CDR3 in amino acids: CASSLRNTGELFF. Written as DNA, the CDR3 is TGTGCTAGCAGCTTGCGGAACACCGGGGAGCTGTTTTTT. The chain is built from TRBV7-7 and TRBJ2-2; no clear D. CDR1 is SSHAT and CDR2 is FNYEAQ in the germline V gene (reference sequence). This CDR3 is built from 13 residues.

This sequence joins TRBV5-1 and TRBJ2-7; D call uncertain. The germline gives CDR1 SGHRS, CDR2 YFSETQ. This CDR3 comprises 14 residues. The ends were cut back, 2 bases at V and 2 bases at J, with 11 bases in the middle. The CDR3 protein is CASSLGEAAYEQYF. The CDR3, as DNA: TGCGCCAGCAGCTTAGGAGAGGCCGCCTACGAGCAGTACTTC.

This sequence joins TRBV2 and TRBJ2-3; possible D gene TRBD2, 5 bases. Germline CDR1 and CDR2: SNHLY and FYNNEI. The CDR3 has 15 amino acids. Trimming removed 7 bases from V and 7 bases from J, with 21 bases in between. CDR3 bases: TGTGCCAGCAAAGGGAGACTGGTTAAACAGAATACGCAGTATTTT. Its translation is CASKGRLVKQNTQYF.

The chain is built from TRBV6-1 and TRBJ1-1; D possibly corresponds to TRBD1 (6 bases). The CDR3 loop spans 13 amino acids. From germline, CDR1 is MNHNS and CDR2 SASEGT. The V and J ends lost 10 bases and 0 bases respectively, with 12 bases between them. Written as DNA, the CDR3 is TGTGCCACCCTTGGACAGTTGAACACTGAAGCTTTCTTT. Encoded protein: CATLGQLNTEAFF.

V usage is TRBV6-1 and J usage is TRBJ2-1, with D possibly matching TRBD2 (7 bases). Germline CDR1 MNHNS, CDR2 SASEGT. The CDR3 length is 13 residues. Deletions cut 5 bases from V and 6 bases from J, with 11 bases between. CDR3 coding DNA: TGTGCCAGCAGTCGGGGGGCCGGCAATGAGCAGTTCTTC. This gives the protein CASSRGAGNEQFF.

This clone was seen a few times. This chain uses TRBV2 with TRBJ1-4, with D unresolved. Trimming took off 4 bases at V and 4 bases at J, with 10 bases between the two ends. The CDR3 has 14 amino acids. Germline values: CDR1 SNHLY, CDR2 FYNNEI. Here the CDR3 reads CASSANGNNEKLFF. The DNA of the CDR3 is TGTGCCAGCAGTGCAAACGGGAATAATGAAAAACTGTTTTTT.

The chain employs TRBV5-1 and TRBJ2-7; D is possibly TRBD1 (6 bases). The length of the CDR3 is 16 residues. V lost 4 bases and J lost 4, with 21 bases in between. Germline V CDR1 and CDR2: SGHRS, YFSETQ. CDR3 residues: CASSMHKGQGLYEQYF. The DNA of the CDR3 is TGCGCCAGCAGCATGCACAAGGGACAAGGTCTGTACGAGCAGTACTTC.

The chain couples TRBV5-6 to TRBJ1-5, with 7 bases identical to TRBD1. Germline values: CDR1 SGHDT, CDR2 YYEEEE. V lost 4 bases, J lost 2 bases, and 12 bases stayed unmatched. The CDR3 runs to 17 residues. CDR3 sequence reads: CASSPGPGGGGNQPQHF. CDR3 sequence (DNA): TGTGCCAGCAGCCCCGGTCCGGGAGGGGGCGGCAATCAGCCCCAGCATTTT.

The gene calls are TRBV6-5 and TRBJ1-1; no definite D call. Germline CDR1 and CDR2: MNHEY and SVGAGI. The CDR3 loop spans 16 amino acids. The V and J ends lost 0 bases and 0 bases respectively, with 11 bases between them. CDR3 residues: CASSYSSEILNTEAFF. CDR3 DNA sequence: TGTGCCAGCAGTTACTCGAGCGAGATATTGAACACTGAAGCTTTCTTT.

V gene TRBV5-1 combines with J gene TRBJ1-2; TRBD1 aligns across 10 bases. The CDR3 is 17 residues long. CDR1 is SGHRS, CDR2 YFSETQ, per germline. V lost 4 bases to trimming and J lost 3 bases; unmatched junction nucleotides: 12. The CDR3 protein is CASSPRQGALLDYGYTF. Here the CDR3 DNA reads TGCGCCAGCAGCCCCCGACAGGGGGCCCTTCTGGACTATGGCTACACCTTC.

A few counts support this clone. The chain recombines TRBV5-4 with TRBJ1-4; 7 bases line up with TRBD1. Germline V gene data show CDR1 as SGHNT and CDR2 as YYREEE (reference sequence). CDR3 length equals 15 residues. The J segment lost 7 bases and the V segment lost 6 bases, leaving 12 bases of the junction unmatched. DNA of the CDR3: TGTGCCAGCAATCTGAGAGGGCAGGGGGGTGAAAAACTGTTTTTT. This codes for CASNLRGQGGEKLFF.

The chain recombines TRBV27 with TRBJ2-2; the match to TRBD2 covers 10 bases. CDR3 length: 18 residues. Germline CDR1 is MNHEY and CDR2 is SMNVEV (reference sequence). V lost 4 bases to trimming and J lost 2 bases; unmatched junction nucleotides: 10. The CDR3 region is CASSYKAGGRFNTGELFF. CDR3 in DNA: TGTGCCAGCAGTTACAAAGCGGGGGGGCGATTTAACACCGGGGAGCTGTTTTTT.

This chain uses TRBV2 with TRBJ1-5; 11 bases align to TRBD1. The CDR3 covers 16 residues. Germline V gene lookup returns CDR1 SNHLY and CDR2 FYNNEI. Trimming cost V 6 bases and J 4 bases; bases outside gene matches: 8. The CDR3 loop reads CASREPGTGGNQPQHF. In DNA, the CDR3 is TGTGCCAGCAGGGAACCCGGGACAGGGGGGAATCAGCCCCAGCATTTT.

The rearrangement joins TRBV19 to TRBJ1-2, with D maybe TRBD1 (5 bases). Germline values: CDR1 LNHDA, CDR2 SQIVND (reference sequence). The CDR3 is 14 amino acids. Trimming stripped 3 bases from V and 5 bases from J, with 13 bases between. The CDR3 nucleotides read TGTGCCAGTAGTATGCGCGGCAGGGATTATGGCTACACCTTC. It encodes CASSMRGRDYGYTF.

V is TRBV10-1 and J is TRBJ2-5, with 7 bases fitting TRBD1. The end of the DNA aligns better with TRBJ2-7, so the J call may be wrong. CDR3 length: 12 amino acids. Germline V gene data show CDR1 as WNHNN and CDR2 as SYGVQD (reference sequence). Written as DNA, the CDR3 is TGCGCCAGCAGTAGGGACAGCTACGAGCAGTACTTC. Amino acid sequence: CASSRDSYEQYF.

DNA for the CDR3: TGTGCCACCAGGGGACTAGCGGGAGCTCGGGAGCAGTTCTTC. It codes for CATRGLAGAREQFF. This chain uses TRBV6-1 with TRBJ2-1; 14 bases agree with TRBD2. Germline values: CDR1 MNHNS, CDR2 SASEGT. Trimming took 10 bases from V and 10 from J; bases not matched to a gene: 9. CDR3 length equals 14 residues.

V is TRBV5-1 and J is TRBJ2-1, with 8 bases that match TRBD2. CDR1 and CDR2 from the germline V gene are SGHRS and YFSETQ. After removal of 0 bases from V and 8 bases from J, the junction contained 7 bases not matched to a gene. CDR3 size: 15 residues. CDR3: CASSLAGGGRDEQFF. The CDR3 coding sequence is TGCGCCAGCAGCTTGGCGGGGGGGGGTAGGGATGAGCAGTTCTTC.

The chain has TRBV29-1 and TRBJ1-5; 7 positions match TRBD1. With V trimmed by 6 bases and J by 4 bases, 9 bases remained unmatched. The length of the CDR3 is 14 residues. Germline loops: CDR1 SQVTM, CDR2 ANQGSEA. In nucleotides, the CDR3 is TGCAGCGTAGTATTGGGACAGCCGAATCAGCCCCAGCATTTT. It yields the protein CSVVLGQPNQPQHF.

V gene TRBV14 combines with J gene TRBJ1-3; TRBD1 is a possible D gene (6 bases). The germline CDR1 and CDR2 sequences are SGHDN and FVKESK. This CDR3 has 16 amino acids. V was clipped by 1 base and J by 1 base, with 11 bases between them. DNA of the CDR3: TGTGCCAGCAGCCAAGGAGGGGGAGTTTCTGGAAACACCATATATTTT. Its protein is CASSQGGGVSGNTIYF.

The J gene is TRBJ1-1, the V gene TRBV14, with D hard to call. The germline CDR1 and CDR2 sequences are SGHDN and FVKESK. The CDR3 is 15 amino acids. V gave up 4 bases and J gave up 4 bases, with 16 bases separating them. CDR3 coding DNA: TGTGCCAGCAGCCCGGTTAGGAGTGGGTCCACTGAAGCTTTCTTT. Protein: CASSPVRSGSTEAFF.

The chain has TRBV6-1 and TRBJ2-3; no clear D gene. Trimming left V 7 bases short and J 5 bases short, with 7 bases between. The germline gives CDR1 MNHNS, CDR2 SASEGT. The CDR3 totals 11 residues. Here the CDR3 reads CASTVLDTQYF. In DNA form, the CDR3 reads TGTGCCAGCACGGTATTAGATACGCAGTATTTT.

V is TRBV29-1 and J is TRBJ2-2; tentative D call: TRBD1 (5 bases). Germline V CDR1 and CDR2: SQVTM, ANQGSEA. The CDR3 has 13 amino acids. Deletions cut 5 bases from V and 2 bases from J, with 9 bases between. The chain's CDR3 is CSVFQGNTGELFF. The DNA for the CDR3 is TGCAGCGTTTTCCAGGGCAACACCGGGGAGCTGTTTTTT.

This rearrangement joins TRBV30 to TRBJ1-5; D uncertain. Trimming removed 2 bases from V and 0 bases from J, with 8 bases in between. This CDR3 spans 14 amino acids. Germline CDR1 and CDR2: GTSNPN and SVGIG (reference sequence). The CDR3 bases are TGTGCCTGGAGTACGGACTATAGCAATCAGCCCCAGCATTTT. Encoded protein: CAWSTDYSNQPQHF.

The chain links TRBV18 to TRBJ2-7, with D maybe TRBD2 (6 bases). Germline CDR1 reads KGHSH; CDR2 reads LQKENI. The germline V and J ends were trimmed by 5 bases and 2 bases, with 13 bases remaining between them. This CDR3 region has 14 residues. The CDR3 bases are TGTGCCAGCTCAGAGGGACTGCTACCCTACGAGCAGTACTTC. Translation: CASSEGLLPYEQYF.

J is TRBJ2-7 and V is TRBV11-3; no clear D gene. Trimming shortened V by 1 base and J by 4 bases, and 5 bases separated the two germline ends. Per the germline V gene, CDR1 is SGHNT and CDR2 is YENEEA. CDR3 length: 12 amino acids. The CDR3 nucleotides read TGTGCCAGCAGCTTAGGGCAATACGAGCAGTACTTC. Its translation is CASSLGQYEQYF.

The chain combines TRBV5-4 with TRBJ2-5; D might be TRBD1 (7 bases). This CDR3 has 15 amino acids. Germline V CDR1 and CDR2: SGHNT, YYREEE (reference sequence). V was shortened by 3 bases and J by 6 bases, with 18 bases between the two germline ends. CDR3 nucleotides: TGTGCCAGCAGCTCCGGGGTTCAGGGGGGCAAGACCCAGTACTTC. Its protein product is CASSSGVQGGKTQYF.

The rearrangement joins TRBV13 to TRBJ2-5, with 7 positions matching TRBD1. The J segment lost 1 base and the V segment lost 3 bases, leaving 5 bases of the junction unmatched. This CDR3 has 15 residues. Germline assignment: CDR1 PRHDT and CDR2 FYEKMQ (reference sequence). DNA of the CDR3: TGTGCCAGCAGCTTTTTGGGACAGAGCCAAGAGACCCAGTACTTC. This translates into CASSFLGQSQETQYF.